Each of the 10 T cell receptor beta chains below was sequenced from the same sample in a study of blood T cells in healthy people across ages. Combining a sample-barcoded 5' primer with a J-beta primer mix, a second PCR ran for about 6 to 11 cycles. TCRdb independently ran MiXCR on the 5' RACE reads; one entry per CDR3 protein. Altogether approximately 680,000 distinct CDR3 sequences are present, roughly 32% being singletons, with the ten largest covering just over 15%. Material: blood. These receptors were taken from a woman older than 75 in good health.

Ten or more counts support this clonotype. V and J are TRBV4-2 and TRBJ2-7; tentative D call: TRBD2 (5 bases). V was pared by 3 bases and J by 5 bases, with 14 bases between. This CDR3 has 14 amino acids. CDR1 is LGHNA, CDR2 YNFKEQ, per germline. For the CDR3, the DNA is TGTGCCAGCAGCCAGGCCCGATCGGGGAACGAGCAGTACTTC. It specifies CASSQARSGNEQYF.

The CDR3 spells CSVGGRVRSNEQYF. In nucleotides, the CDR3 is TGCAGCGTTGGAGGCAGGGTGCGGAGCAATGAGCAGTACTTC. The chain is built from TRBV29-1 and TRBJ2-5, with D perhaps matching TRBD1 (5 bases). CDR1 is SQVTM, CDR2 ANQGSEA, per germline. This CDR3 contains 14 residues. Trimming took off 4 bases at V and 11 bases at J, with 23 bases between the two ends.

Comments on this clonotype: A much bigger clone sits one base away, suggesting this may be a read error. The rearrangement links TRBV11-2 to TRBJ2-5, with D perhaps being TRBD1 or TRBD2 (5 bases each). Trimming took off 10 bases at V and 11 bases at J, with 26 bases between the two ends. The CDR3 totals 14 residues. Per the germline V gene, CDR1 is SGHAT and CDR2 is FQNNGV. CDR3 loop: CANTDLTGTRIQYF. Here the CDR3 DNA reads TGTGCCAACACCGACCTGACCGGGACGCGAATTCAGTACTTC.

The chain combines TRBV5-1 with TRBJ1-5, with a possible D match to TRBD1 (5 bases). V was clipped by 5 bases and J by 3 bases, with 15 bases between them. There are 15 residues in the CDR3. CDR1 is SGHRS, CDR2 YFSETQ, per germline. As DNA, the CDR3 is TGCGCCAGCAGAGCCGGGACGGGGTACAATCAGCCCCAGCATTTT. Protein sequence: CASRAGTGYNQPQHF.

This clonotype was detected many times. The rearrangement uses TRBV20-1 and TRBJ2-1; D remains ambiguous. The V and J ends lost 5 bases and 7 bases respectively, with 12 bases between them. In germline, CDR1 is DFQATT, CDR2 SNEGSKA (reference sequence). The CDR3 spans 12 residues. The CDR3 coding sequence is TGCAGTGCTGGACGACTGGCAAATGAGCAGTTCTTC. Translating gives CSAGRLANEQFF.

This clonotype was seen at least ten times. The chain is built from TRBV5-1 and TRBJ2-1; a possible D gene is TRBD1 (6 bases). Germline CDR1 SGHRS, CDR2 YFSETQ. This CDR3 is 15 amino acids long. V was cut by 1 base and J by 4 bases, with 12 bases left in between. The CDR3: CASSLFGQIYNEQFF. The CDR3 DNA reads TGCGCCAGCAGCTTGTTTGGACAGATATACAATGAGCAGTTCTTC.

This clonotype was counted many times. The V call is TRBV20-1, the J call TRBJ2-5; no clear D gene. V shed 2 bases and J shed 11 bases, with 21 bases lying between them. Germline V gene sequence: CDR1 DFQATT, CDR2 SNEGSKA (reference sequence). The length of the CDR3 is 14 residues. The CDR3 DNA reads as TGCAGTGCTAGATCCCAGCGCGCCTACAATGAGCAGTACTTC. Translating gives CSARSQRAYNEQYF.

This chain connects TRBV7-2 to TRBJ2-2, with 9 bases identical to TRBD1. The J segment lost 1 base and the V segment lost 7 bases, leaving 4 bases of the junction unmatched. The length of the CDR3 is 15 residues. Germline V CDR1 and CDR2: SGHTA, FQGNSA. The CDR3 protein is CASKWGQGNTGELFF. Written as DNA, the CDR3 is TGTGCCAGCAAGTGGGGACAGGGGAACACCGGGGAGCTGTTTTTT.

This chain joins TRBV20-1 and TRBJ2-7, with D perhaps matching TRBD2 (5 bases). Germline CDR1 and CDR2: DFQATT and SNEGSKA (reference sequence). The CDR3 length is 15 residues. Between the trimmed V and J ends, which lost 0 bases and 2 bases, there was a span of 14 bases. The CDR3 region is CSARDTQRSTYEQYF. The CDR3 DNA reads as TGCAGTGCTAGAGATACCCAGCGGTCTACCTACGAGCAGTACTTC.

The table lists this clonotype with a few counts. The rearrangement joins TRBV9 to TRBJ1-4; D uncertain. Germline V gene sequence: CDR1 SGDLS, CDR2 YYNGEE. The V gene lost 3 bases and the J gene lost 0 bases, with 9 bases spanning the gap. This CDR3 comprises 15 residues. Written as DNA, the CDR3 is TGTGCCAGCAGCGGCTTAAGTTCAACTAATGAAAAACTGTTTTTT. It specifies CASSGLSSTNEKLFF.